The T cell receptor (beta chain) under discussion was sequenced for a study of glioma-infiltrating T cells. Findings of the study overall: Very few CDR3 sequences were shared between tissue and blood. Gliomas, especially low-grade, showed above-expected tissue-blood divergence; non-neoplastic patients showed below.

This clonotype was observed once. Its target is not known. TCR alpha and beta CDR3 regions were amplified from RNA using iRepertoire nested multiplex PCR. One-step reverse transcription and amplification started from approximately 100-400 ng of tissue mRNA or PBMC total RNA. One entry per CDR3 protein, called by TCRdb with MiXCR from the multiplex PCR reads. The sample lists about 140,000 distinct CDR3 sequences; around 40% were seen once. Germline V lookup: CDR1 KGHSH, CDR2 LQKENI. With V trimmed by 4 bases and J by 7 bases, 9 bases remained unmatched. This CDR3 has 16 residues. V is TRBV18 and J is TRBJ2-1; 11 positions match TRBD2. What was sequenced was glioma tissue, nonneoplastic brain tissue, or PBMCs (not recorded which). The TCR comes from a human donor with low-grade glioma or glioblastoma, undergoing nonglioma brain surgery, or in good health (not recorded which). The CDR3 DNA reads TGTGCCAGCTCACATAAAACTAGCGGGAGCGGGAATGAGCAGTTCTTC. It yields the protein CASSHKTSGSGNEQFF.